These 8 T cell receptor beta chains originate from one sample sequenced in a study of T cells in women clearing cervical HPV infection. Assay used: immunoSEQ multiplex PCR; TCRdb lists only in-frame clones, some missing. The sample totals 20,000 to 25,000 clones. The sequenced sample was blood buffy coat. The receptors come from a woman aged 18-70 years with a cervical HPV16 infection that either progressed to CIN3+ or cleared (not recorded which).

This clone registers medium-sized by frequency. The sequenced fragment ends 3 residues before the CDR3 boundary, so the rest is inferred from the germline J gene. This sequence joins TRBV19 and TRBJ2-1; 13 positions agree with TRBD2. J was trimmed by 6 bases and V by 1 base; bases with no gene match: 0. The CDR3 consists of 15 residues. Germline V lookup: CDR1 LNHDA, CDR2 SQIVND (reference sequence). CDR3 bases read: TGTGCCAGTAGTATAGGGACTAGCGGGAGCAATGAG. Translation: CASSIGTSGSNE. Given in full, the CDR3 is CASSIGTSGSNEQFF.

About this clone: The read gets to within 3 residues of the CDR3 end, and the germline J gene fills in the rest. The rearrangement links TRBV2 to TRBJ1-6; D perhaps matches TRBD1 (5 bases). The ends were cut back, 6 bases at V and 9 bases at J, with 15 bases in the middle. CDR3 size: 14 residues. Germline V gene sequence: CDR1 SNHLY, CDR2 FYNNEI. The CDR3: CASRGTWDFSPLHF. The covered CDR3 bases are TGTGCCAGCAGGGGGACCTGGGACTTTTCACCC.

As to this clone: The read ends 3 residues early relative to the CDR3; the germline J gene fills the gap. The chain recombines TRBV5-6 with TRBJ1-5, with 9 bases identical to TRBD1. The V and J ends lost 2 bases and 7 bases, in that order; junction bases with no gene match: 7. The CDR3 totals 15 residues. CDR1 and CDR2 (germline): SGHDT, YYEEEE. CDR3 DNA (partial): TGTGCCAGCAGCTTCACCGGGACAGGGCGGCAGCCC. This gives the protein CASSFTGTGRQP. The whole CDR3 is CASSFTGTGRQPQHF. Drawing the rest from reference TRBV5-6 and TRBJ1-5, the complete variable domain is DAGVTQSPTHLIKTRGQQVTLRCSPKSGHDTVSWYQQALGQGPQFIFQYYEEEERQRGNFPDRFSGHQFPNYSSELNVNALLLGDSALYLCASSFTGTGRQPQHFGDGTRLSIL.

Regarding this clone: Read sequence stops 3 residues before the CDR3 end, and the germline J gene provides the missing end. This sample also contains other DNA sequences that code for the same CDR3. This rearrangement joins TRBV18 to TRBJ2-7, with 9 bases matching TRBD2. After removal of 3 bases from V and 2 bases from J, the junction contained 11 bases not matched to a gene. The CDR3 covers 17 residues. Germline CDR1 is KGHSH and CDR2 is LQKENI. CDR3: CASSPRGGASGAYEQYF. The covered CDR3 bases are TGTGCCAGCTCACCTCGAGGTGGTGCTAGCGGGGCCTACGAG.

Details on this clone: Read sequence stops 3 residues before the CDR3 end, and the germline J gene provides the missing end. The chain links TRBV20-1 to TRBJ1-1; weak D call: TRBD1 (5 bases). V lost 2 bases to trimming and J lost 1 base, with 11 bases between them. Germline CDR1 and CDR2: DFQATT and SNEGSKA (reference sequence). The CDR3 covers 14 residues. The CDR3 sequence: CSARYGGGNTEAFF. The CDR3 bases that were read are TGCAGTGCTAGATACGGGGGAGGGAACACTGAA.

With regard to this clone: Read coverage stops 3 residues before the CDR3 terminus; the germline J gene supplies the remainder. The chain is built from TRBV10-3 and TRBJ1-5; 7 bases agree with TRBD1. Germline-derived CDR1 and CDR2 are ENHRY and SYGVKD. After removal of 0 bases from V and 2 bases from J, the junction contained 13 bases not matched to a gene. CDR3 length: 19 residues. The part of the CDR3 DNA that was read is TGTGCCATCAGTGAGTCAGTGCAGGGGGGTACAAGGGGCAATCAGCCC. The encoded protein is CAISESVQGGTRGNQP. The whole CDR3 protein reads CAISESVQGGTRGNQPQHF.

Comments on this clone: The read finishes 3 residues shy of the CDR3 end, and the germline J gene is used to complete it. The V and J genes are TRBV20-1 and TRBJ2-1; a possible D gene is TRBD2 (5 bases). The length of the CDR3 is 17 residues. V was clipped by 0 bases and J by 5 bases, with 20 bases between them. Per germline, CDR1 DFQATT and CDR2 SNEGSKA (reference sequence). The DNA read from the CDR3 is TGCAGTGCTAGAGAACTAGGGAGCCGAGGGTTTAACAATGAG. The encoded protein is CSARELGSRGFNNE. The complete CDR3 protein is CSARELGSRGFNNEQFF.

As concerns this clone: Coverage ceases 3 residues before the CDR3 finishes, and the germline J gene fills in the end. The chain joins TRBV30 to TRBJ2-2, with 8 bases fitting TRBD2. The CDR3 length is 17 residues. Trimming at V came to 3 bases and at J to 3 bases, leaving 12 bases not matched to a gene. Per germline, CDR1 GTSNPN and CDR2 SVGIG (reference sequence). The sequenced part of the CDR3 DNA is TGTGCCTGGAGAAAAGCCTACGGGCGGGGGGACACCGGGGAG. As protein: CAWRKAYGRGDTGE. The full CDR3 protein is CAWRKAYGRGDTGELFF.